The 11 T cell receptor beta chains below come from one sample, sequenced in a study of blood T cell repertoires in COVID-19. Produced via immunoSEQ multiplex PCR; TCRdb's table is partial and in-frame only. In the table there are roughly 270,000 clones, 85% of which are singletons. The source material was peripheral blood. Receptor source: a man between 50 and 59 years old with active or convalescent COVID-19.

J is TRBJ1-5 and V is TRBV4-1, with TRBD1 identical over 8 bases. J gave up 7 bases and V 0 bases, and 5 bases lay outside the gene matches. The CDR3 spans 15 residues. The germline V gene has CDR1 MGHRA and CDR2 YSYEKL. CDR3 coding DNA: TGCGCCAGCAGCCAAGATGGACAGGGCGCCCAGCCCCAGCATTTT. Amino acids: CASSQDGQGAQPQHF.

V gene TRBV12-3 or TRBV12-4 combines with J gene TRBJ1-2; 10 nucleotides agree with TRBD1. This CDR3 comprises 12 residues. The junction had 3 bases not matched to a gene; V was cut back by 6 bases and J by 8 bases. DNA of the CDR3: TGTGCCAGCAGAGGACAGGGGGACGGCTACACCTTC. It specifies CASRGQGDGYTF.

V is TRBV15 and J is TRBJ2-2; 11 bases align to TRBD2. V gave up 1 base and J gave up 8 bases; unmatched junction bases: 6. The CDR3 has 16 residues. The germline V gene has CDR1 LNHNV and CDR2 YYDKDF (reference sequence). The CDR3 region is CATSRGVAGGPGELFF. CDR3 nucleotides: TGTGCCACCAGCAGAGGGGTAGCGGGAGGGCCGGGGGAGCTGTTTTTT.

This chain connects TRBV5-1 to TRBJ2-7; TRBD1 aligns across 11 bases. The CDR3 is 16 residues long. The V gene's germline CDR1 is SGHRS and CDR2 YFSETQ. J gave up 2 bases and V 0 bases, and 4 bases lay outside the gene matches. CDR3 loop: CASSLGPGQGAYEQYF. The CDR3 region has the DNA TGCGCCAGCAGCTTGGGACCGGGACAGGGGGCCTACGAGCAGTACTTC.

The V call is TRBV3-1 (or the pseudogene TRBV3-2), the J call TRBJ2-5; possible D gene TRBD1, 6 bases. Germline V gene lookup returns CDR1 LGHDT and CDR2 YNNKEL (reference sequence). CDR3 size: 12 residues. Trimming stripped 4 bases from V and 8 bases from J, with 11 bases between. The chain's CDR3 is CASSPGGVTQYF. CDR3 nucleotide sequence: TGTGCCAGCAGCCCTGGGGGCGTTACCCAGTACTTC.

The CDR3 nucleotides are TGCGCCAGCATGGGACTTCGAGGGACAGGGCCCCATCAGCCCCAGCATTTT. Translation: CASMGLRGTGPHQPQHF. This chain uses TRBV10-1 with TRBJ1-5; 9 bases match TRBD1. CDR3 length: 17 residues. With 7 bases clipped from V and 5 bases from J, the junction kept 15 bases outside the gene matches. The germline CDR1 and CDR2 sequences are WNHNN and SYGVQD (reference sequence).

The V and J genes are TRBV11-2 and TRBJ1-5; maybe TRBD1 (5 bases). The CDR3 is made up of 13 amino acids. Germline CDR1 is SGHAT and CDR2 is FQNNGV. Trimming removed 10 bases at V and 7 bases at J, with 17 bases between. As DNA, the CDR3 is TGTGCCATCCCCCCGCGGGGGAGGCAGCCCCAGCATTTT. This sequence encodes CAIPPRGRQPQHF.

The V gene is TRBV27, the J gene TRBJ2-1; 9 bases are shared with TRBD2. This CDR3 region has 15 residues. V shed 7 bases and J 6 bases; nucleotides not matched to a gene: 10. In germline, CDR1 is MNHEY, CDR2 SMNVEV (reference sequence). The CDR3 region has the DNA TGTGCCAGCAATCCCCTAGGACTAGCGTTCAATGAGCAGTTCTTC. Its translation is CASNPLGLAFNEQFF.

The chain couples TRBV3-1 (or the pseudogene TRBV3-2) to TRBJ2-3; 7 nucleotides align to TRBD2. J lost 1 base, V lost 4 bases, and 8 bases had no gene match. The length of the CDR3 is 16 residues. Germline CDR1 is LGHDT and CDR2 is YNNKEL (reference sequence). The CDR3 nucleotides read TGTGCCAGCAGCCTCGACGGGAGGAGGGGCACAGATACGCAGTATTTT. It translates to CASSLDGRRGTDTQYF.

V usage is TRBV19 and J usage is TRBJ1-5; D call uncertain. Trimming removed 4 bases from V and 7 bases from J, with 14 bases in between. The CDR3 extends over 14 amino acids. The germline gives CDR1 LNHDA, CDR2 SQIVND (reference sequence). The CDR3 DNA follows: TGTGCCAGTAGTAGATCCGGGGTGGACCAGCCCCAGCATTTT. Encoded protein: CASSRSGVDQPQHF.

The sample holds one count of this clone. The rearrangement joins TRBV5-1 to TRBJ2-7; 14 nucleotides line up with TRBD2. J gave up 8 bases and V 4 bases, and 8 bases lay outside the gene matches. Germline V gene lookup returns CDR1 SGHRS and CDR2 YFSETQ. The CDR3 is made up of 15 amino acids. The DNA of the CDR3 is TGCGCCAGCAGCCCGGACGGGACTAGCGGGAGTAAGCAGTACTTC. As protein: CASSPDGTSGSKQYF.